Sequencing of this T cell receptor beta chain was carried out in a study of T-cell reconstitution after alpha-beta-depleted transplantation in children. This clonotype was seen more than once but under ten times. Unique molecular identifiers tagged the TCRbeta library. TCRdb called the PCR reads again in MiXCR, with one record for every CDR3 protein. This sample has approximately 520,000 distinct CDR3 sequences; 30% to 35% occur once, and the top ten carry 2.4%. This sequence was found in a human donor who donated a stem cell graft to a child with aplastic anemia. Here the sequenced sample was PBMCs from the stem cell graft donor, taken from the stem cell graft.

CDR3 in DNA: TGTGCCAGCAGCGACCGGGGGACAGGAGGCCACTATGGCTACACCTTC. It specifies CASSDRGTGGHYGYTF. The V gene is TRBV5-6, the J gene TRBJ1-2; 8 bases are shared with TRBD1. Looked up from germline, CDR1 is SGHDT and CDR2 is YYEEEE. Trimming cost V 4 bases and J 3 bases; bases outside gene matches: 11. CDR3 length: 16 residues.